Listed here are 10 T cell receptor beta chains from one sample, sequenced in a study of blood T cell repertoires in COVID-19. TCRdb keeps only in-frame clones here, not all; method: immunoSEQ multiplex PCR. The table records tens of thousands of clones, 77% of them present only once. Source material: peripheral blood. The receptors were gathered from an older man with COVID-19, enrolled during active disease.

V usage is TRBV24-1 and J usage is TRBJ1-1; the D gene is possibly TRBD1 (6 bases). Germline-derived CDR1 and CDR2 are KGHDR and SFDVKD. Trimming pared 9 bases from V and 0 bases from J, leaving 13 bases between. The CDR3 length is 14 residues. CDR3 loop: CATLGGNLNTEAFF. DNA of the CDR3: TGTGCCACCCTAGGGGGTAATTTGAACACTGAAGCTTTCTTT.

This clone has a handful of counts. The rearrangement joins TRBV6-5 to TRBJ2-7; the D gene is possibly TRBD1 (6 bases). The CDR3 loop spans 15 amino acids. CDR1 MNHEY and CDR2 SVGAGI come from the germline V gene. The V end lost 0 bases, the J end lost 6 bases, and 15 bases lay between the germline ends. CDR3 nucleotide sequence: TGTGCCAGCAGTTACTCGAGGGGGTCAGGGGCCGAGCAGTACTTC. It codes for CASSYSRGSGAEQYF.

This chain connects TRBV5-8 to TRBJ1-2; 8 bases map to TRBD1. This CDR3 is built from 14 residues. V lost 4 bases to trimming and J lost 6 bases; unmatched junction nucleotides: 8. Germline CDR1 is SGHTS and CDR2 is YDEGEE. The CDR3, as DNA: TGTGCCAGCAGCCTACAGGACAGGGAAAATGGCTACACCTTC. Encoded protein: CASSLQDRENGYTF. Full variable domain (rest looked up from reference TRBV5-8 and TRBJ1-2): EAGVTQSPTHLIKTRGQQATLRCSPISGHTSVYWYQQALGLGLQFLLWYDEGEERNRGNFPPRFSGRQFPNYSSELNVNALELEDSALYLCASSLQDRENGYTFGSGTRLTVV.

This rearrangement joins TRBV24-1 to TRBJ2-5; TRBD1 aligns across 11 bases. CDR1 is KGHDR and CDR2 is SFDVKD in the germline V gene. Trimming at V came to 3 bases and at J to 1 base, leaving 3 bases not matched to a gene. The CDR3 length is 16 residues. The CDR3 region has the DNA TGTGCCACCAGTGATCCGGGGACAGGGGGCCAAGAGACCCAGTACTTC. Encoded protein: CATSDPGTGGQETQYF.

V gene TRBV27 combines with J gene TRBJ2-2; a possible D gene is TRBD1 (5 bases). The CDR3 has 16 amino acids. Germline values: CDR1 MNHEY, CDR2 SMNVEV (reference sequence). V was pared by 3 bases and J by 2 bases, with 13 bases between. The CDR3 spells CASSFFRQLNTGELFF. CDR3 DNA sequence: TGTGCCAGCAGTTTTTTTCGACAGCTTAACACCGGGGAGCTGTTTTTT.

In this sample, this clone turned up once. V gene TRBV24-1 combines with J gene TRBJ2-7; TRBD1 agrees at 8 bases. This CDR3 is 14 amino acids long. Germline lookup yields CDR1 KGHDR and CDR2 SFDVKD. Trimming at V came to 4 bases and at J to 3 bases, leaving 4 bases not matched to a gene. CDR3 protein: CATSDQGQGYEQYF. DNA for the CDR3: TGTGCCACCAGTGACCAAGGACAGGGCTACGAGCAGTACTTC.

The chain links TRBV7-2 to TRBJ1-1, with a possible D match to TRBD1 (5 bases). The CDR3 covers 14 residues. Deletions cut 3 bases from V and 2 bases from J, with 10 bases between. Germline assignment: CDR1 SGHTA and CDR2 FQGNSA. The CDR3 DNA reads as TGTGCCAGCAGCTTTGACAGTGTAAACACTGAAGCTTTCTTT. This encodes CASSFDSVNTEAFF.

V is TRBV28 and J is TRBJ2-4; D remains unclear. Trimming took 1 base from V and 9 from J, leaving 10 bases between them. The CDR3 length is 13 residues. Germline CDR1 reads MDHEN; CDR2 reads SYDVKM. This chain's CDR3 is CASSLSDPGIQYF. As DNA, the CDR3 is TGTGCCAGCAGTTTATCGGATCCAGGCATTCAGTACTTC.

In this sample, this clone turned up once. The CDR3 nucleotides are TGTGCCATCAGGCCGGGACTAGCGGGCTTCGAGCAGTACTTC. This gives the protein CAIRPGLAGFEQYF. This chain joins TRBV10-3 and TRBJ2-7, with 12 bases aligning to TRBD2. CDR1 and CDR2 (germline): ENHRY, SYGVKD. The CDR3 has 14 residues. V lost 6 bases, J lost 6 bases, and 6 bases stayed unmatched.

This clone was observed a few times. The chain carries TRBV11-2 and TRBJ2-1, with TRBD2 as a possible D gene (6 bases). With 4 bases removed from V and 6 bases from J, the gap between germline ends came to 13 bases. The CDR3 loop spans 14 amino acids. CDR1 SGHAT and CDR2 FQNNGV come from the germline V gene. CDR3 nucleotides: TGTGCCAGCAGCTCCCGACTAGTTGGCAATGAGCAGTTCTTC. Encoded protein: CASSSRLVGNEQFF.